One sample yielded the 13 T cell receptor beta chains listed below, sequenced in a study of T cells in women clearing cervical HPV infection. Clones were read by immunoSEQ multiplex PCR, and TCRdb kept only the in-frame ones, dropping some. The listing records around 46,000 clones. Sequences were obtained from blood buffy coat. These TCRs come from a woman between 18 and 75 years old with a cervical HPV16 infection that either progressed to CIN3+ or cleared (not recorded which).

For this clone: The read halts 3 residues ahead of the CDR3 end, with the missing end drawn from the germline J gene. The rearrangement uses TRBV14 and TRBJ2-6; 8 positions agree with TRBD2. Trimming removed 1 base from V and 3 bases from J; junction bases left unmatched: 5. The CDR3 is 17 residues long. Germline values: CDR1 SGHDN, CDR2 FVKESK. The CDR3 protein is CASSQAFGGGGANVLTF. The CDR3 bases that were read are TGTGCCAGCAGCCAAGCTTTCGGGGGGGGTGGGGCCAACGTC.

Concerning this clone itself: The sequence runs out 3 residues before the end of the CDR3; the remainder is reconstructed from the germline J gene. The genes are TRBV5-1 and TRBJ1-2; TRBD1 aligns across 8 bases. From germline, CDR1 is SGHRS and CDR2 YFSETQ. The V gene end was trimmed by 0 bases and the J gene end by 4 bases; junction bases not matched to a gene: 5. This CDR3 is 15 amino acids long. The CDR3 sequence is CASSLGRTGTYGYTF. Incomplete CDR3 DNA: TGCGCCAGCAGCTTGGGTAGGACAGGGACCTATGGC.

Turning to this clone: The CDR3 end falls 3 residues outside the read, so it is completed with the germline J gene. This sequence joins TRBV10-2 and TRBJ2-5; 7 positions agree with TRBD2. Germline V gives CDR1 WSHSY, CDR2 SAAADI. After removal of 6 bases from V and 2 bases from J, the junction contained 3 bases not matched to a gene. The CDR3 is made up of 13 amino acids. CDR3 residues: CASRRTRQETQYF. CDR3 bases read: TGCGCCAGCAGGAGGACTAGACAAGAGACC.

Note on this clone: The read ends 3 residues early relative to the CDR3; the germline J gene fills the gap. J is TRBJ2-7 and V is TRBV7-3; TRBD2 aligns across 7 bases. CDR3 size: 15 residues. The trim removed 5 bases at V and 0 bases at J, leaving 7 bases unmatched. CDR1 and CDR2 (germline): SGHTA, FQGTGA. The CDR3 loop is CASSPSGGSSYEQYF. The part of the CDR3 DNA that was read is TGTGCCAGCAGCCCGTCCGGGGGGAGCTCCTACGAG.

With regard to this clone: At one end the junction does not follow the germline gene, possibly because of a read error. The sequence runs out 3 residues before the end of the CDR3; the remainder is reconstructed from the germline J gene. The V call is TRBV7-7, the J call TRBJ2-7; TRBD1 matches at 8 bases. The V gene's germline CDR1 is SSHAT and CDR2 FNYEAQ (reference sequence). The CDR3 spans 14 residues. CDR3 DNA (partial): TGTGCTAGCAGCCAGAATCAGGGGGCCAACGAG. Translation gives CASSQNQGANE. The complete CDR3 protein is CASSQNQGANEQYF.

A remark on this clone: Sequence at one end of the junction differs from germline and may be a read error. The sequenced part of the CDR3 DNA is TGCGCCAGCAGCCAAGATATGAGCGGAACTAGCACAGATACG. It specifies CASSQDMSGTSTDT. The complete CDR3 protein is CASSQDMSGTSTDTQYF. The chain links TRBV4-2 to TRBJ2-3; D is possibly TRBD2 (5 bases). The read gets to within 3 residues of the CDR3 end, and the germline J gene fills in the rest. Germline V gene sequence: CDR1 LGHNA, CDR2 YNFKEQ. The CDR3 loop spans 17 amino acids.

Worth noting for this clone: The CDR3 is cut off 3 residues early in the read; its end comes from the germline J gene. The chain uses TRBV2 and TRBJ2-2; D may be TRBD2 (5 bases). The V gene's germline CDR1 is SNHLY and CDR2 FYNNEI. Trimming removed 6 bases at V and 6 bases at J, with 17 bases between. This CDR3 is built from 15 residues. The sequenced part of the CDR3 DNA is TGTGCCAGCAGCCAAGTACTAGTTGCGGCCGGGGAG. This sequence encodes CASSQVLVAAGE. The whole CDR3 protein is CASSQVLVAAGELFF.

In the case of this clone: The sequenced fragment ends 3 residues before the CDR3 boundary, so the rest is inferred from the germline J gene. The chain uses TRBV18 and TRBJ2-1; a possible D gene is TRBD1 (5 bases). CDR1 and CDR2 (germline): KGHSH, LQKENI. The CDR3 runs 13 residues. Trimming removed 5 bases from V and 4 bases from J, with 9 bases in between. CDR3 DNA, as far as it was read: TGTGCCAGCTCATCGGACATGTACAATGAG. Its protein product is CASSSDMYNE. From start to end, the CDR3 is CASSSDMYNEQFF.

On this clone itself: Sequence at one end of the junction differs from germline and may be a read error. The read stops 3 residues short of the end of the CDR3; the missing end is completed from the germline J gene. The chain uses TRBV7-7 and TRBJ2-3; 13 bases are shared with TRBD2. The CDR3 is 16 amino acids. Germline CDR1 and CDR2: SSHAT and FNYEAQ (reference sequence). Incomplete CDR3 DNA: TGTGCTAGCAGCTTAGGACTAGCGGGGGGCACAGATACG. Protein: CASSLGLAGGTDT. The entire CDR3 reads CASSLGLAGGTDTQYF.

About this clone itself: Read data end 3 residues before the CDR3 end; the end is taken from the germline J gene. The gene calls are TRBV2 and TRBJ2-3; perhaps TRBD1 as D (6 bases). The CDR3 sequence is 14 residues long. CDR1 and CDR2 from the germline V gene are SNHLY and FYNNEI. The CDR3 sequence: CASSDWDISTPQYF. Partial CDR3 DNA: TGTGCCAGCAGTGATTGGGACATAAGTACGCCG. The whole variable domain, remainder taken from reference TRBV2 and TRBJ2-3, is EPEVTQTPSHQVTQMGQEVILRCVPISNHLYFYWYRQILGQKVEFLVSFYNNEISEKSEIFDDQFSVERPDGSNFTLKIRSTKLEDSAMYFCASSDWDISTPQYFGPGTRLTVL.

A word on this clone: The read finishes 3 residues shy of the CDR3 end, and the germline J gene is used to complete it. J is TRBJ1-2 and V is TRBV19; no definite D call. This CDR3 has 17 residues. The germline V and J ends were trimmed by 4 bases and 5 bases, with 23 bases remaining between them. From germline, CDR1 is LNHDA and CDR2 SQIVND (reference sequence). The CDR3 here is CASSRRKEQQIMYGYTF. Incomplete CDR3 DNA: TGTGCCAGTAGTAGACGGAAGGAACAGCAAATCATGTATGGC.

On this clone itself: The read ends 3 residues before the CDR3 terminus; that terminus is restored from the germline J gene. The chain has TRBV6-4 and TRBJ1-5; no reliable D call. Germline loops: CDR1 MRHNA, CDR2 SNTAGT. CDR3 length equals 14 residues. V lost 4 bases to trimming and J lost 2 bases, with 9 bases between them. CDR3 DNA (partial): TGTGCCAGCAGTGCTAGTCCGGGCAATCAGCCC. Its translation is CASSASPGNQP. The complete CDR3 sequence is CASSASPGNQPQHF.

Comments on this clone: With the read ending 3 residues before the CDR3 end, the germline J gene is used to fill in that end. V and J are TRBV19 and TRBJ1-2; 7 bases match TRBD1. Germline V gives CDR1 LNHDA, CDR2 SQIVND (reference sequence). This CDR3 has 16 amino acids. The CDR3 bases that were read are TGTGCCAGCACAGCACCCGGGACAGCCTCCTACAATGAC. It yields the protein CASTAPGTASYND. The whole CDR3 is CASTAPGTASYNDYTF.